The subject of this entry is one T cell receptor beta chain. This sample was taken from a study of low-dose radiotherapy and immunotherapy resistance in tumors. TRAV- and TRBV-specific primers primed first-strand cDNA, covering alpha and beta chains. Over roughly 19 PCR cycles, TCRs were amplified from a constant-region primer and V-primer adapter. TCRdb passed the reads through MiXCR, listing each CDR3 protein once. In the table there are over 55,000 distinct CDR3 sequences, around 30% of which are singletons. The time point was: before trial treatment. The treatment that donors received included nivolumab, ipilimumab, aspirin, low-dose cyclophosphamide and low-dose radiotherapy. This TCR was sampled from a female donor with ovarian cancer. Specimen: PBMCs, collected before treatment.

CDR3 sequence: CASSLQGTSGVDEQYF. Written as DNA, the CDR3 is TGTGCCAGCAGCTTACAAGGGACTAGCGGGGTGGACGAGCAGTACTTC. The chain recombines TRBV7-3 with TRBJ2-7; TRBD2 aligns across 13 bases. This CDR3 has 16 residues. V dropped 2 bases and J dropped 5; count of bases not matched to a gene: 6. Germline CDR1 SGHTA, CDR2 FQGTGA.